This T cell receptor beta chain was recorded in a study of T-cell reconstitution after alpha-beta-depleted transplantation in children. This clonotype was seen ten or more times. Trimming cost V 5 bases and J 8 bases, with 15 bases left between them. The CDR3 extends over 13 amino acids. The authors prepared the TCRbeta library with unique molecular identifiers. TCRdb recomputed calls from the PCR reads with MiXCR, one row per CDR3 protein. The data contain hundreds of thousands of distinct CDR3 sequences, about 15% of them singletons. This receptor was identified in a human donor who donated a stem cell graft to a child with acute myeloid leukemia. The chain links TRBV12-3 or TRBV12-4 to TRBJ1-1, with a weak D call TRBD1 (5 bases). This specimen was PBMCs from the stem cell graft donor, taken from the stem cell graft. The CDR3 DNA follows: TGTGCCAGCAGTCTTGGGACCCTGGGGGAAGCTTTCTTT. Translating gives CASSLGTLGEAFF.